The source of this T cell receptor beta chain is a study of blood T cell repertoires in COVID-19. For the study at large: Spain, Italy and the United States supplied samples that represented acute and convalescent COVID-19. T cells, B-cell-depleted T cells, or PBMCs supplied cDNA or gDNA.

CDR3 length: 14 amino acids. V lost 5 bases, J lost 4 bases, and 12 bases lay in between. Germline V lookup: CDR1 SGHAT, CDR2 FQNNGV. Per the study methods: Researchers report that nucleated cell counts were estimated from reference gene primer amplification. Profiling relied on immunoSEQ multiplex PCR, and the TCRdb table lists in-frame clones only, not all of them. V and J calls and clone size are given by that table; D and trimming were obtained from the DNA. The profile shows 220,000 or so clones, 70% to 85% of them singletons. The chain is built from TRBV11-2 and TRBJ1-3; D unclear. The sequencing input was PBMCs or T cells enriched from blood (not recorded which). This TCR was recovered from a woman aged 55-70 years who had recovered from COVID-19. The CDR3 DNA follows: TGTGCCAGCAGCCCTAGCTCTGCAGGAAACACCATATATTTT. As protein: CASSPSSAGNTIYF.